A selection of T cell receptor beta chains follows, all from one sample in a study of long-term antiretroviral therapy in people with HIV. This table comes from immunoSEQ multiplex PCR, and its TCRdb copy is limited to in-frame clones, with some not included. The table records under 35,000 clones, 90% to 95% of them present only once. This specimen consisted of unsorted PBMCs, obtained about 5.1 years after starting antiretroviral therapy. These receptors originate from a woman aged 45-65 years with HIV. The CDR3 runs from the conserved cysteine through the conserved F or W. A D gene is named only where the DNA matches it firmly. Where a row states a size, it is once, few, many or the class of an expanded clone; other rows omit it.

>.|TRBV5-1|TRBJ2-5|.
TGCGCCAGCAGGGTTAGGCGACAAGAGACCCAGTACTTC
CASRVRRQETQYF
>.|TRBV7-2|TRBJ1-3|.
TGTGCCAGCAGCTTAGCAGGTTCTGGAAACACCATATATTTT
CASSLAGSGNTIYF
>.|TRBV6-4|TRBJ1-2|.
TGTGCCAGCAGTCCTAACAGGGCTCTCTATGGCTACACCTTC
CASSPNRALYGYTF
>.|TRBV9|TRBJ2-3|.
TGTGCCAGCAGCGCTCACCGTTTGAGGGGGGGCACCACAGATACGCAGTATTTT
CASSAHRLRGGTTDTQYF
>TRBD1|TRBV2|TRBJ2-7|once
TGTGCCAGCAGGGGACAGGGGCCATACGAGCAGTACTTC
CASRGQGPYEQYF
>TRBD1|TRBV29-1|TRBJ2-3|.
TGCAGCGTTGTACTCGGACAGGGAGGTACGCAGTATTTT
CSVVLGQGGTQYF
>.|TRBV25-1|TRBJ1-1|.
TGTGCCAGCAGTTTGGGGGACCTTGGAGCTTTCTTT
CASSLGDLGAFF
>TRBD1|TRBV15|TRBJ2-2|.
TGTGCCACCAGCCTGGACAGGGGGCGCGGGGAGCTGTTTTTT
CATSLDRGRGELFF
>.|TRBV28|TRBJ1-5|.
TGTGCCAGCAGCTCGTGGGGGGATAGCAATCAGCCCCAGCATTTT
CASSSWGDSNQPQHF
>.|TRBV30|TRBJ1-1|.
TGTGCCTGGAGTGCCGGACACGGGGCAAGGACTGAAGCTTTCTTT
CAWSAGHGARTEAFF
>.|TRBV7-2|TRBJ1-5|.
TGTGCCAGCAGCCCTGCGACACTCAATCAGCCCCAGCATTTT
CASSPATLNQPQHF
>TRBD2|TRBV5-4|TRBJ2-1|.
TGTGCCAGCAGCTTGATGGGGACTAGCGGGGGGAGTGAGCAGTTCTTC
CASSLMGTSGGSEQFF
>.|TRBV15|TRBJ1-2|.
TGTGCCACCAGCAGAGATAAGGTCACTAACTATGGCTACACCTTC
CATSRDKVTNYGYTF
>.|TRBV7-9|TRBJ2-2|.
TGTGCCAGCAGCTCCAGCGGAATGTACGGGGAGCTGTTTTTT
CASSSSGMYGELFF
>.|TRBV10-3|TRBJ2-2|.
TGTGCCATTCTCTACCACCGGGCCGTGGACACCGGGGAGCTGTTTTTT
CAILYHRAVDTGELFF
>.|TRBV5-1|TRBJ2-3|.
TGCGCCAGCAGCTTGGCCGTCGGAGGGCCCGAAGATACGCAGTATTTT
CASSLAVGGPEDTQYF
>TRBD2|TRBV7-2|TRBJ2-3|.
TGTGCCAGCAGCTTCAGAGCGGGGGGCACAGATACGCAGTATTTT
CASSFRAGGTDTQYF
>.|TRBV5-1|TRBJ2-3|.
TGCGCCAGCAGCTTGGATCCTGCAGGGGCGCAGTATTTT
CASSLDPAGAQYF
>.|TRBV16|TRBJ1-1|.
TGTGCCAGCAGCCAATCGTCGCTGGGGGACACTGAAGCTTTCTTT
CASSQSSLGDTEAFF
>TRBD1|TRBV19|TRBJ1-4|.
TGTGCCAGTAGTATCCAGCAGGGGGCTGGTGAAAAACTGTTTTTT
CASSIQQGAGEKLFF
>.|TRBV11-2|TRBJ1-6|few
TGTGCCAGCAGCTTAGATCGCGGTCGGACTGGTTCACCCCTCCACTTT
CASSLDRGRTGSPLHF
>.|TRBV29-1|TRBJ2-7|.
TGCAGCGTTGAAGATTTAACCACAGGGACGGGCTCCTACGAGCAGTACTTC
CSVEDLTTGTGSYEQYF
>TRBD2|TRBV14|TRBJ2-7|.
TGTGCCAGCAGCAAAAAGCGGGGGGGCTCTCTTGTGCAGTACTTC
CASSKKRGGSLVQYF
>TRBD2|TRBV2|TRBJ2-1|once
TGTGCCAGCAGGCGGACTAGCGGGGGCCTCAATGAGCAGTTCTTC
CASRRTSGGLNEQFF
>.|TRBV29-1|TRBJ2-6|.
TGCAGCGTCAAAAACTTCTCTGGGGCCAACGTCCTGACTTTC
CSVKNFSGANVLTF